A single sample is the source of the 29 T cell receptor beta chains below, sequenced in a study of T cells in Graves' hyperthyroidism and ophthalmopathy. It was RNA transcripts that yielded the amplified TCR beta CDR3 regions. The study used the HTBI primer set for a first-round RT-PCR of the TCR CDR3. TCRdb independently ran MiXCR on the multiplex PCR reads; one entry per CDR3 protein. The sample includes around 620,000 distinct CDR3 sequences, about 17% of them seen just once. Sequencing input: blood. Receptors were obtained from a woman in her 30s with Graves' hyperthyroidism.

This clonotype was detected many times. This chain uses TRBV27 with TRBJ2-7; 11 bases agree with TRBD2. CDR3 size: 15 residues. With V trimmed by 3 bases and J by 2 bases, 3 bases remained unmatched. Germline-derived CDR1 and CDR2 are MNHEY and SMNVEV (reference sequence). CDR3 DNA: TGTGCCAGCAGTTTGAGTAGCGGGAGGGCCTACGAGCAGTACTTC. The encoded protein is CASSLSSGRAYEQYF.

This clonotype was counted many times. This chain uses TRBV30 with TRBJ2-2, with D hard to call. Trimming took 0 bases from V and 4 from J, leaving 9 bases between them. The CDR3 runs to 14 residues. Looked up from germline, CDR1 is GTSNPN and CDR2 is SVGIG (reference sequence). The CDR3 DNA reads TGTGCCTGGAGTGTAATCGCGGCCACCGGGGAGCTGTTTTTT. Translation gives CAWSVIAATGELFF.

The rearrangement uses TRBV20-1 and TRBJ1-5; D is uncertain. CDR3 size: 13 residues. Trimming took 2 bases from V and 5 from J, leaving 10 bases between them. CDR1 and CDR2 (germline): DFQATT, SNEGSKA (reference sequence). The CDR3 DNA sequence: TGCAGTGCTAGATACGGGTCCTATCAGCCCCAGCATTTT. This gives the protein CSARYGSYQPQHF.

The chain couples TRBV30 to TRBJ2-7; D may be TRBD1 or TRBD2 (5 bases each). Per the germline V gene, CDR1 is GTSNPN and CDR2 is SVGIG (reference sequence). CDR3 length: 13 residues. V was clipped by 2 bases and J by 4 bases, with 12 bases between them. The CDR3 DNA reads as TGTGCCTGGAGTTCGAGGGGTTCTTACGAGCAGTACTTC. It translates to CAWSSRGSYEQYF.

This clonotype was recorded many times. V is TRBV7-3 and J is TRBJ2-2; TRBD2 agrees at 16 bases. J gave up 3 bases and V 5 bases, and 6 bases lay outside the gene matches. CDR1 and CDR2 from the germline V gene are SGHTA and FQGTGA. There are 18 residues in the CDR3. The CDR3 region is CASSPPGLAGGDTGELFF. Here the CDR3 DNA reads TGTGCCAGCAGCCCACCGGGACTAGCGGGAGGGGACACCGGGGAGCTGTTTTTT.

The CDR3: CASRPLPHKSYEQYF. The CDR3 nucleotides read TGTGCCAGCAGGCCACTCCCACATAAGTCCTACGAGCAGTACTTC. The chain carries TRBV6-1 and TRBJ2-7; unclear D gene. Germline V gene data show CDR1 as MNHNS and CDR2 as SASEGT. The CDR3 is 15 amino acids. Trimming left V 6 bases short and J 1 base short, with 16 bases between.

The J gene is TRBJ2-1, the V gene TRBV7-8; TRBD1 or TRBD2 may be the D gene (5 bases each). This CDR3 region has 16 residues. V was cut by 6 bases and J by 3 bases, with 18 bases left in between. Germline CDR1 SGHVS, CDR2 FQNEAQ. This CDR3 is CASSRSRDRIYNEQFF. For the CDR3, the DNA is TGTGCCAGCAGTCGTAGTCGGGACCGTATCTACAATGAGCAGTTCTTC.

This clonotype was counted many times. The chain recombines TRBV29-1 with TRBJ2-3; the D gene is possibly TRBD2 (5 bases). Germline V gives CDR1 SQVTM, CDR2 ANQGSEA. CDR3 length: 14 amino acids. The V and J ends lost 6 bases and 5 bases respectively, with 18 bases between them. CDR3 nucleotides: TGCAGCGTGATACCCTGGACTCAAGAAGATACGCAGTATTTT. This codes for CSVIPWTQEDTQYF.

The chain joins TRBV12-3 or TRBV12-4 to TRBJ2-3; D remains unclear. CDR3 length: 11 residues. The V end was cut by 5 bases, the J end by 14 bases, with 14 bases between. The CDR3: CASSPNTDRYF. The CDR3 DNA reads TGTGCCAGCAGTCCCAATACCGACCGGTATTTT.

This clonotype showed up many times. This chain uses TRBV11-2 with TRBJ2-3, with 9 bases lining up with TRBD1. The germline CDR1 and CDR2 sequences are SGHAT and FQNNGV. The CDR3 has 15 residues. The V gene end was trimmed by 5 bases and the J gene end by 3 bases; junction bases not matched to a gene: 6. The CDR3 protein is CASSTGTGKTDTQYF. Here the CDR3 DNA reads TGTGCCAGCAGCACCGGGACAGGGAAGACAGATACGCAGTATTTT.

This clonotype was seen many times. V and J are TRBV7-3 and TRBJ2-1, with TRBD2 identical over 11 bases. Germline CDR1 SGHTA, CDR2 FQGTGA. J lost 6 bases, V lost 1 base, and 2 bases had no gene match. There are 15 residues in the CDR3. The CDR3 DNA reads TGTGCCAGCAGCTTAAATAGCGGGAGGGCCAATGAGCAGTTCTTC. It specifies CASSLNSGRANEQFF.

The V call is TRBV27, the J call TRBJ2-1; D call uncertain. The CDR3 length is 15 residues. CDR1 is MNHEY and CDR2 is SMNVEV in the germline V gene (reference sequence). The V and J ends lost 0 bases and 4 bases respectively, with 10 bases between them. The CDR3 sequence: CASSLSIAGYNEQFF. CDR3 DNA sequence: TGTGCCAGCAGTTTATCGATCGCAGGATACAATGAGCAGTTCTTC.

At least ten counts were recorded for this clonotype. The genes are TRBV27 and TRBJ2-7; 9 bases are shared with TRBD2. With 4 bases clipped from V and 5 bases from J, the junction kept 12 bases outside the gene matches. Germline V gene sequence: CDR1 MNHEY, CDR2 SMNVEV (reference sequence). The CDR3 spans 16 residues. CDR3 region: CASSSGFGRTSDEQYF. CDR3 in DNA: TGTGCCAGCAGTTCGGGTTTCGGCAGGACTAGCGACGAGCAGTACTTC.

This clonotype has more than one count but fewer than ten. The chain combines TRBV5-8 with TRBJ2-3, with 7 bases that match TRBD1. Germline V gives CDR1 SGHTS, CDR2 YDEGEE. J lost 0 bases, V lost 3 bases, and 10 bases had no gene match. There are 17 residues in the CDR3. The CDR3 loop is CASSSGTANPSTDTQYF. The CDR3 nucleotides read TGTGCCAGCAGCTCCGGGACAGCGAATCCTAGCACAGATACGCAGTATTTT.

The chain's CDR3 is CASSARQGRSYEQYF. CDR3 bases: TGTGCCAGCAGCGCCCGACAGGGACGGTCCTACGAGCAGTACTTC. V gene TRBV9 combines with J gene TRBJ2-7, with 7 bases lining up with TRBD1. The V gene's germline CDR1 is SGDLS and CDR2 YYNGEE. CDR3 length: 15 amino acids. The V gene end was trimmed by 3 bases and the J gene end by 1 base; junction bases not matched to a gene: 7.

This clonotype appeared many times. The chain combines TRBV12-3 or TRBV12-4 with TRBJ1-2; TRBD1 matches 9 bases. CDR3 length equals 13 residues. Trimming at V came to 2 bases and at J to 7 bases, leaving 2 bases not matched to a gene. Here the CDR3 reads CASSLTGGFGYTF. CDR3 DNA sequence: TGTGCCAGCAGTTTAACAGGGGGCTTTGGCTACACCTTC.

This clonotype was counted many times. The chain carries TRBV7-9 and TRBJ2-7; D not resolved. The CDR3 consists of 16 residues. The germline V and J ends were trimmed by 2 bases and 3 bases, with 17 bases remaining between them. The germline V gene encodes CDR1 SEHNR and CDR2 FQNEAQ (reference sequence). Written as DNA, the CDR3 is TGTGCCAGCAGCTTATTCGAGTCTAAGTTCCTCTACGAGCAGTACTTC. It is translated as CASSLFESKFLYEQYF.

On this clonotype: At one boundary the junction diverges from the germline segment, which might be a read error. The chain couples TRBV27 to TRBJ1-5, with D possibly matching TRBD1 (6 bases). The CDR3 is 14 amino acids. Germline-derived CDR1 and CDR2 are MNHEY and SMNVEV (reference sequence). Written as DNA, the CDR3 is TGTGCCAGTTGGGGGGGCAATAGCAATCGGCCCCAGCATTTT. Translated: CASWGGNSNRPQHF.

This clonotype was seen many times. This chain joins TRBV11-3 and TRBJ2-7, with a tentative D call TRBD1 (6 bases). Between the trimmed V and J ends, which lost 6 bases and 3 bases, there was a span of 12 bases. Per germline, CDR1 SGHNT and CDR2 YENEEA. CDR3 size: 13 residues. The CDR3 loop is CASRQPGVYEQYF. The CDR3 region has the DNA TGTGCCAGCAGACAACCAGGGGTCTACGAGCAGTACTTC.

This clonotype was observed many times. The chain joins TRBV28 to TRBJ2-5; D is unclear. The length of the CDR3 is 15 residues. V lost 3 bases to trimming and J lost 5 bases, with 16 bases between them. Germline CDR1 is MDHEN and CDR2 is SYDVKM. The CDR3 nucleotides read TGTGCCAGCAGTTTGGGCAGCCCGGCGATGGAGACCCAGTACTTC. This translates into CASSLGSPAMETQYF.

This clonotype has a handful of counts. V usage is TRBV5-5 and J usage is TRBJ1-2, with D hard to call. V lost 3 bases and J 4 bases, leaving 13 bases between the germline ends. Germline CDR1 and CDR2: SGHKS and YYEKEE (reference sequence). This CDR3 contains 14 residues. CDR3 sequence: CASSSRSTLYGYTF. The CDR3 DNA is TGTGCCAGCAGCTCCCGGTCCACCCTCTATGGCTACACCTTC.

V and J are TRBV9 and TRBJ1-1, with 7 bases matching TRBD1. The V gene's germline CDR1 is SGDLS and CDR2 YYNGEE. The ends lost 3 bases at V and 0 bases at J; junction bases unmatched: 5. This CDR3 spans 15 amino acids. CDR3 in DNA: TGTGCCAGCAGCGCCCAGGGACAGATGAACACTGAAGCTTTCTTT. Its translation is CASSAQGQMNTEAFF.

This clonotype was seen more than once but under ten times. The CDR3 loop is CASSVAGLLSTDTQYF. The CDR3 coding sequence is TGTGCCAGCAGCGTAGCGGGACTCTTGAGCACAGATACGCAGTATTTT. The rearrangement uses TRBV9 and TRBJ2-3; possible D gene TRBD2, 6 bases. This CDR3 has 16 amino acids. The V gene lost 0 bases and the J gene lost 0 bases, with 11 bases spanning the gap. The V gene's germline CDR1 is SGDLS and CDR2 YYNGEE. The full variable domain, completed using reference TRBV9 and TRBJ2-3, is DSGVTQTPKHLITATGQRVTLRCSPRSGDLSVYWYQQSLDQGLQFLIQYYNGEERAKGNILERFSAQQFPDLHSELNLSSLELGDSALYFCASSVAGLLSTDTQYFGPGTRLTVL.

Concerning this clonotype: One junction end does not reproduce the germline sequence, and a read error may be involved. This chain uses TRBV6-1 with TRBJ1-2; D ambiguous. The CDR3 contains 13 residues. Germline CDR1 reads MNHNS; CDR2 reads SASEGT. The CDR3 bases are TGTGCCTGCAGCCCCGGAGGAATCTATGGCTACACCTTC. Amino acid sequence: CACSPGGIYGYTF.

This clonotype was detected ten times or more. The rearrangement links TRBV20-1 to TRBJ2-7; 15 bases match TRBD2. The germline V gene encodes CDR1 DFQATT and CDR2 SNEGSKA (reference sequence). Germline trimming cut 0 bases from V and 3 bases from J; bases unmatched to any gene: 6. This CDR3 region has 17 residues. CDR3 coding DNA: TGCAGTGCTAGAGATCGTCGGACTAGCGGGAGGGACTACGAGCAGTACTTC. Its protein product is CSARDRRTSGRDYEQYF.

This clonotype was seen only once. It may be a read error: a sequence one base away is much more abundant. The V and J genes are TRBV11-2 and TRBJ2-1; D is unresolved. Per germline, CDR1 SGHAT and CDR2 FQNNGV. This CDR3 comprises 14 residues. Trimming took off 5 bases at V and 6 bases at J, with 14 bases between the two ends. Here the CDR3 DNA reads TGTGCCAGCAGCATAGGCCCCTTAGGCAATGAGCAGTTCTTC. This translates into CASSIGPLGNEQFF.

This clonotype was counted at least ten times. The chain is built from TRBV12-3 or TRBV12-4 and TRBJ1-2; 7 bases agree with TRBD1. CDR3 length: 17 residues. V gave up 5 bases and J gave up 5 bases; unmatched junction bases: 17. The CDR3 sequence is CASSTRRGTRPRYGYTF. CDR3 DNA sequence: TGTGCCAGCAGTACGCGCAGGGGGACACGGCCTCGGTATGGCTACACCTTC.

This clonotype was picked up one time. V gene TRBV7-3 combines with J gene TRBJ2-1; TRBD2 agrees at 8 bases. J was trimmed by 6 bases and V by 0 bases; bases with no gene match: 4. Germline lookup yields CDR1 SGHTA and CDR2 FQGTGA. The CDR3 length is 15 residues. The CDR3 DNA is TGTGCCAGCAGCTTAACTAGCGGGAACCTCAATGAGCAGTTCTTC. Translation gives CASSLTSGNLNEQFF.

The rearrangement uses TRBV20-1 and TRBJ1-6; possible D gene TRBD1, 5 bases. Trimming removed 5 bases from V and 5 bases from J, with 19 bases in between. The germline V gene has CDR1 DFQATT and CDR2 SNEGSKA (reference sequence). The CDR3 runs to 16 residues. Here the CDR3 reads CSASGGAARDNSPLHF. Written as DNA, the CDR3 is TGCAGTGCTTCGGGCGGGGCAGCCCGCGATAATTCACCCCTCCACTTT.